This TCR beta chain was recorded in a study of blood T cell repertoires in COVID-19. Study-wide context: T cells, B-cell-depleted T cells, or PBMCs provided the cDNA or gDNA that served as material.

Each participant's cohort was designated according to participant-reported clinical history. Original processing methods: Amplified reference gene primers provided the basis for estimating nucleated cell counts. Sequenced by immunoSEQ multiplex PCR; TCRdb stores in-frame clones only, minus some. V, J and clone size were drawn from that table, and D and trimming were deduced from the DNA. This table has roughly 290,000 clones, around 87% appearing once. Germline CDR1 reads SGHNT; CDR2 reads YENEEA. This CDR3 comprises 16 residues. Between the trimmed V and J ends, which lost 7 bases and 0 bases, there was a span of 16 bases.

The sample was PBMCs or T cells enriched from blood (not recorded which). The sequence came from a woman aged 18-29 years with acute COVID-19. This chain uses TRBV11-3 with TRBJ1-5; unclear D gene. The CDR3 DNA is TGTGCCAGCACCCCCCCGCGGCCCGATAGCAATCAGCCCCAGCATTTT. Amino acid sequence: CASTPPRPDSNQPQHF. Combining the CDR3 with reference TRBV11-3 and TRBJ1-5 gives the whole variable domain EAGVVQSPRYKIIEKKQPVAFWCNPISGHNTLYWYLQNLGQGPELLIRYENEEAVDDSQLPKDRFSAERLKGVDSTLKIQPAELGDSAVYLCASTPPRPDSNQPQHFGDGTRLSIL.